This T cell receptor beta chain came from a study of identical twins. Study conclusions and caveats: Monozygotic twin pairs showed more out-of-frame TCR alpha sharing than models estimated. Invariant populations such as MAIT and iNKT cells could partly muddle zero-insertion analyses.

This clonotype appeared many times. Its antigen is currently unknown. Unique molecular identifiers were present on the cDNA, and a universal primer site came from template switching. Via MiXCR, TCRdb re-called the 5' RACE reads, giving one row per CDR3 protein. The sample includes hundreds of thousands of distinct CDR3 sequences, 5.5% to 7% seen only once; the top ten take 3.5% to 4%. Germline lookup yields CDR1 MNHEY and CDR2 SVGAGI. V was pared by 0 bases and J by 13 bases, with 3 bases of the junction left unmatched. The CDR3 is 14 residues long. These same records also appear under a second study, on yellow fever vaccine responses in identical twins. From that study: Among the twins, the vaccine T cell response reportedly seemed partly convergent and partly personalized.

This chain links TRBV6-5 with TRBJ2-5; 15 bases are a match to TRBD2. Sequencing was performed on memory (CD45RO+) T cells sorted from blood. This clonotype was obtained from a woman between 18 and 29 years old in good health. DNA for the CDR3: TGTGCCAGCAGTTACTCCGGGACTAGCGGGGGGCTGTACTTC. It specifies CASSYSGTSGGLYF.